These T cell receptor beta chains were read from a single sample in a study of glioma-infiltrating T cells. From the multiplex PCR reads, TCRdb called clonotypes with MiXCR, one entry per CDR3 protein. Counted here are about 380,000 distinct CDR3 sequences, 41% occurring once; the ten biggest clones make up about 12%. Specimen: glioma tissue, nonneoplastic brain tissue, or PBMCs (not recorded which). Receptors were obtained from a human donor with low-grade glioma or glioblastoma, undergoing nonglioma brain surgery, or in good health (not recorded which). The CDR3 runs from the conserved cysteine through the conserved F or W. The D gene is left open where the match is weak. A row's size may be missing; if present it is once, few, many or a size class.

j_gene | abundance | v_gene | d_gene | CDR3aa | CDR3nt
TRBJ2-1 | few | TRBV29-1 | TRBD2 | CSTGLAGPTRFF | TGCAGCACGGGGCTAGCGGGGCCCACGAGGTTCTTC
TRBJ2-5 | - | TRBV7-9 | - | CASSFRLEGPLGETQYF | TGTGCCAGCAGCTTCAGACTAGAGGGACCCTTGGGGGAGACCCAGTACTTC
TRBJ2-7 | few | TRBV7-2 | TRBD1 | CASSPYRDRMYEQYF | TGTGCCAGCAGCCCCTACCGGGACAGGATGTACGAGCAGTACTTC
TRBJ2-1 | few | TRBV7-3 | - | CASSSTDRYNEQFF | TGTGCCAGCAGCTCCACAGATCGATACAATGAGCAGTTCTTC
TRBJ2-3 | few | TRBV20-1 | - | CSSDGEAADTQYF | TGCAGTTCAGACGGAGAGGCGGCAGATACGCAGTATTTT
TRBJ2-3 | - | TRBV7-8 | - | CASSSHRDRPSTDTQYF | TGTGCCAGCAGCTCACATCGGGACCGCCCCAGCACAGATACGCAGTATTTT
TRBJ2-7 | few | TRBV7-9 | - | CASSLDSLEQYF | TGTGCCAGCAGCTTAGATTCTCTCGAGCAGTACTTC
TRBJ2-7 | many | TRBV6-1 | - | CASSALQRTYEQYF | TGTGCCAGCAGTGCACTACAAAGAACCTACGAGCAGTACTTC
TRBJ2-1 | - | TRBV6-9 | - | CASSYGSSYEQFF | TGTGCCAGCAGTTACGGGTCGTCCTACGAGCAGTTCTTC
TRBJ2-3 | - | TRBV27 | TRBD1 | CASGKDGRQGATDTQYF | TGTGCCAGCGGTAAGGATGGCCGACAGGGGGCCACAGATACGCAGTATTTT
TRBJ2-3 | - | TRBV7-3 | TRBD2 | CASSLKTSGPFADTQYF | TGTGCCAGCAGCTTAAAGACTAGCGGGCCTTTTGCAGATACGCAGTATTTT
TRBJ1-1 | - | TRBV7-8 | TRBD1 | CASSIRDRGTLNTEAFF | TGTGCCAGCAGCATCCGGGACAGGGGGACCCTGAACACTGAAGCTTTCTTT
TRBJ2-1 | - | TRBV19 | TRBD2 | CASSIISGPGNEQFF | TGTGCCAGTAGTATAATTAGCGGGCCGGGGAATGAGCAGTTCTTC
TRBJ1-5 | many | TRBV15 | - | CATSRGAFVGNQPQHF | TGTGCCACCAGCAGAGGGGCCTTCGTCGGCAATCAGCCCCAGCATTTT
TRBJ2-2 | - | TRBV4-3 | - | CASSQLKGFTGELFF | TGCGCCAGCAGCCAATTAAAGGGGTTCACCGGGGAGCTGTTTTTT
TRBJ2-5 | few | TRBV7-9 | - | CASSFKGAKTQYF | TGTGCCAGCAGCTTTAAGGGTGCAAAGACCCAGTACTTC
TRBJ2-7 | many | TRBV28 | TRBD2 | CASRGSGGGHEQYF | TGTGCCAGCAGGGGCTCGGGGGGAGGACACGAGCAGTACTTC
TRBJ2-3 | - | TRBV28 | - | CASSSADQPSGDTRYF | TGTGCCAGCAGTTCAGCGGACCAGCCCTCGGGAGATACGCGGTATTTT
TRBJ2-7 | - | TRBV5-4 | TRBD2 | CASSSRGLAGGEQYF | TGTGCCAGCAGCTCTCGGGGACTAGCGGGAGGAGAGCAGTACTTC
TRBJ1-3 | - | TRBV7-6 | - | CASSLVASPVKSGNTIYF | TGTGCCAGCAGCTTAGTGGCCAGTCCAGTAAAATCTGGAAACACCATATATTTT
TRBJ2-3 | - | TRBV11-2 | - | CASSPGVTDTQYF | TGTGCCAGCAGTCCCGGGGTCACAGACACGCAGTATTTT
TRBJ2-7 | once | TRBV4-1 | - | CASSRDGNYYEQYF | TGCGCCAGCAGCCGAGATGGCAACTACTACGAGCAGTACTTC
TRBJ2-3 | - | TRBV10-3 | - | CAISESSIWGTDTQYF | TGTGCCATCAGTGAGTCGTCTATCTGGGGCACAGATACGCAGTATTTT
TRBJ1-2 | few | TRBV28 | - | CASSFQAIPYGYTF | TGTGCCAGCAGTTTTCAGGCGATTCCCTATGGCTACACCTTC
TRBJ2-2 | - | TRBV7-3 | TRBD1 | CASSKRTGANTGELFF | TGTGCCAGCAGCAAGAGGACAGGGGCGAACACCGGGGAGCTGTTTTTT
TRBJ1-1 | - | TRBV19 | - | CASSMMGMNTEAFF | TGTGCCAGTAGTATGATGGGGATGAACACTGAAGCTTTCTTT
TRBJ1-1 | few | TRBV20-1 | TRBD1 | CSARPRTGTEAFF | TGCAGTGCTAGACCCAGGACAGGGACTGAAGCTTTCTTT
TRBJ2-3 | - | TRBV7-9 | - | CASSFGDEGNTDTQYF | TGTGCCAGCAGCTTCGGTGACGAGGGCAACACAGATACGCAGTATTTT
TRBJ2-7 | - | TRBV12-3/TRBV12-4 | - | CASSFTDSYYEQYF | TGTGCCAGCAGTTTTACGGACTCCTACTACGAGCAGTACTTC
TRBJ2-1 | few | TRBV10-3 | - | CAITDLSSYNEQFF | TGTGCCATCACTGACCTTAGCTCCTACAATGAGCAGTTCTTC
TRBJ1-3 | many | TRBV20-1 | TRBD1 | CSAYGQGRNTIYF | TGCAGTGCTTACGGACAGGGAAGAAACACCATATATTTT
TRBJ2-5 | - | TRBV28 | - | CASSLTGVVAQYF | TGTGCCAGCAGTTTGACTGGCGTGGTGGCCCAGTACTTC
TRBJ1-2 | - | TRBV19 | TRBD1 | CASSPRGRIYGYTF | TGTGCCAGTAGCCCCAGGGGGCGCATCTATGGCTACACCTTC
TRBJ1-1 | few | TRBV20-1 | - | CSARESTWGTEAFF | TGCAGTGCGAGAGAATCTACCTGGGGCACTGAAGCTTTCTTT
TRBJ2-1 | few | TRBV5-1 | TRBD1 | CASSASGGVEQFF | TGCGCCAGCAGCGCATCAGGGGGCGTTGAGCAGTTCTTC
TRBJ1-5 | many | TRBV12-3/TRBV12-4 | - | CASSQVPSNQPQHF | TGTGCCAGCAGTCAAGTACCTAGCAATCAGCCCCAGCATTTT